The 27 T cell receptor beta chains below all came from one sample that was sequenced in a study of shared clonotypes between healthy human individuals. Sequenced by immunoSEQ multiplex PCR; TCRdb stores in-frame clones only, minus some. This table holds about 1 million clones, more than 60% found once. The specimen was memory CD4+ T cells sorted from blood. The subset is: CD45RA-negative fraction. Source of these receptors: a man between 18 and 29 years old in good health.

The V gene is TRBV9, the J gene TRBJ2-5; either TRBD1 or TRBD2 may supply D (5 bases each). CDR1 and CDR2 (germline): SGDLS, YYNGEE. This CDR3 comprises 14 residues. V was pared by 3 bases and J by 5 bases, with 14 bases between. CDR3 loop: CASSERGARETQYF. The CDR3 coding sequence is TGTGCCAGCAGCGAGAGAGGGGCGCGGGAGACCCAGTACTTC.

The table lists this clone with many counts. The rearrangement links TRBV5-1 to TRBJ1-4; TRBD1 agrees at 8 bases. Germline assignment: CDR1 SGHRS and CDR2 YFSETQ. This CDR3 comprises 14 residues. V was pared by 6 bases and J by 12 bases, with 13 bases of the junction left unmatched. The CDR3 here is CASNPDREGGELFF. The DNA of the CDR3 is TGCGCCAGCAACCCGGACAGGGAGGGAGGAGAACTGTTTTTT. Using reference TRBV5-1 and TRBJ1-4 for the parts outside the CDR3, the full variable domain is KAGVTQTPRYLIKTRGQQVTLSCSPISGHRSVSWYQQTPGQGLQFLFEYFSETQRNKGNFPGRFSGRQFSNSRSEMNVSTLELGDSALYLCASNPDREGGELFFGSGTQLSVL.

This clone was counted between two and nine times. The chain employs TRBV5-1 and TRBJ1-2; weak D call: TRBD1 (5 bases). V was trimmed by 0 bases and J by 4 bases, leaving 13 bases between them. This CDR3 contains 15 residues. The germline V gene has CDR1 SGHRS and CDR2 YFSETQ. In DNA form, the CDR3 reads TGCGCCAGCAGCTTGGACGTGACAGTTCTCTATGGCTACACCTTC. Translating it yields CASSLDVTVLYGYTF.

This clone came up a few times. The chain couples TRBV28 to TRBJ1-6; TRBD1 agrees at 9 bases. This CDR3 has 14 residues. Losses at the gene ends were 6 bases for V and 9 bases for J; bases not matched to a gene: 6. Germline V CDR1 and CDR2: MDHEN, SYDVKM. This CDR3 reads CASRTGQGSSPLHF. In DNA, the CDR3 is TGTGCCAGCAGGACGGGACAGGGTAGTTCACCCCTCCACTTT. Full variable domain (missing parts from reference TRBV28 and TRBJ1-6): DVKVTQSSRYLVKRTGEKVFLECVQDMDHENMFWYRQDPGLGLRLIYFSYDVKMKEKGDIPEGYSVSREKKERFSLILESASTNQTSMYLCASRTGQGSSPLHFGNGTRLTVT.

The CDR3 DNA reads as TGTGCCAGCGGGGGACAGGAGGGCTACAATGAGCAGTTCTTC. Protein sequence: CASGGQEGYNEQFF. The J gene is TRBJ2-1, the V gene TRBV28; 8 bases align to TRBD1. V was clipped by 8 bases and J by 3 bases; unmatched bases: 6. CDR1 is MDHEN and CDR2 is SYDVKM in the germline V gene. The CDR3 totals 14 residues.

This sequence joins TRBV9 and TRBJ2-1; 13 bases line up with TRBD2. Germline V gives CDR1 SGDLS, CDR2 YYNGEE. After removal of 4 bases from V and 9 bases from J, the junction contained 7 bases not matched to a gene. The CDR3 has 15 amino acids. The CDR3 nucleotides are TGTGCCAGCAGCCTAGGGACTAGCGGGAAGGGTGAGCAGTTCTTC. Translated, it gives CASSLGTSGKGEQFF.

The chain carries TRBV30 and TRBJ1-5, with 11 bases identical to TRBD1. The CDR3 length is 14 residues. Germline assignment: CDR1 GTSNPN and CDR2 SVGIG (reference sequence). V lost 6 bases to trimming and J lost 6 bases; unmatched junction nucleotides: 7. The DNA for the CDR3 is TGTGCCTGTGCAGGACAGGGGGCGATTCAGCCCCAGCATTTT. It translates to CACAGQGAIQPQHF. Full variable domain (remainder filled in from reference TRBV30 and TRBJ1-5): SQTIHQWPATLVQPVGSPLSLECTVEGTSNPNLYWYRQAAGRGLQLLFYSVGIGQISSEVPQNLSASRPQDRQFILSSKKLLLSDSGFYLCACAGQGAIQPQHFGDGTRLSIL.

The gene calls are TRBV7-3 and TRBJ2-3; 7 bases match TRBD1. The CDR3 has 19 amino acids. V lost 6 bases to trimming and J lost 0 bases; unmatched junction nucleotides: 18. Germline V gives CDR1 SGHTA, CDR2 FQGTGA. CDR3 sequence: CASSETGHIGSGSTDTQYF. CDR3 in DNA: TGTGCCAGCAGTGAGACAGGGCACATAGGCAGTGGAAGCACAGATACGCAGTATTTT.

Here the CDR3 reads CASSLGLAGDTQYF. CDR3 nucleotides: TGTGCCAGCAGCCTTGGACTAGCCGGAGATACGCAGTATTTT. The rearrangement uses TRBV4-2 and TRBJ2-3; TRBD2 aligns across 8 bases. The CDR3 spans 14 residues. In germline, CDR1 is LGHNA, CDR2 YNFKEQ. V shed 4 bases, J shed 5 bases, and the junction held 5 bases outside the gene matches.

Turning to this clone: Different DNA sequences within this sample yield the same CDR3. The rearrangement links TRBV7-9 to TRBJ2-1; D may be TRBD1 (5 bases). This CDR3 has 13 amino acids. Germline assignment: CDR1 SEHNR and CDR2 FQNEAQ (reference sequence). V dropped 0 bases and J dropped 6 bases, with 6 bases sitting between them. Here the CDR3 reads CASSLAGANEQFF. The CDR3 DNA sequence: TGTGCCAGCAGCTTAGCAGGGGCCAATGAGCAGTTCTTC.

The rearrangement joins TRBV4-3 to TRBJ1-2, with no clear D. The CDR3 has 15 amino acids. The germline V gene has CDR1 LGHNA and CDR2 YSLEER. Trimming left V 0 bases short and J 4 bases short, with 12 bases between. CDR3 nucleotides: TGCGCCAGCAGCCAAGATCAAAGGCCAGTCTATGGCTACACCTTC. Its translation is CASSQDQRPVYGYTF.

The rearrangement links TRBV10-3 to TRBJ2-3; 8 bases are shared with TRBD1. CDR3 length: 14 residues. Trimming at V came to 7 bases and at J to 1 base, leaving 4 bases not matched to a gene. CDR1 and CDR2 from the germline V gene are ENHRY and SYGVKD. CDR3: CAITRGHGTDTQYF. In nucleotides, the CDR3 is TGTGCCATCACCAGGGGGCACGGCACAGATACGCAGTATTTT.

The DNA for the CDR3 is TGTGCCAGCAGCGCAGGGATGACTAGCGGGAACCAAGAGACCCAGTACTTC. It is translated as CASSAGMTSGNQETQYF. This rearrangement joins TRBV7-2 to TRBJ2-5, with 11 bases fitting TRBD2. The CDR3 has 17 residues. V was pared by 5 bases and J by 0 bases, with 8 bases of the junction left unmatched. Per the germline V gene, CDR1 is SGHTA and CDR2 is FQGNSA.

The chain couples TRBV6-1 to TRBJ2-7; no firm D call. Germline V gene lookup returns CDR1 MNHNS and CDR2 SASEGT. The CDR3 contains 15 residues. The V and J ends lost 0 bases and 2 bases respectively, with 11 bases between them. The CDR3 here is CASSEALRAAYEQYF. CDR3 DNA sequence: TGTGCCAGCAGTGAAGCGCTTCGGGCAGCCTACGAGCAGTACTTC.

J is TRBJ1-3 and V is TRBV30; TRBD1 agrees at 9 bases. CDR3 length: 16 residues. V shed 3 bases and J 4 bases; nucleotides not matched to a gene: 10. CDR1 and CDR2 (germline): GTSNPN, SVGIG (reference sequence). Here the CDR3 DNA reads TGTGCCTGGAGGGGCCGGGACAGGGCTCCGGGAAACACCATATATTTT. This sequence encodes CAWRGRDRAPGNTIYF. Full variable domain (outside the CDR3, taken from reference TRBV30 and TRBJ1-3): SQTIHQWPATLVQPVGSPLSLECTVEGTSNPNLYWYRQAAGRGLQLLFYSVGIGQISSEVPQNLSASRPQDRQFILSSKKLLLSDSGFYLCAWRGRDRAPGNTIYFGEGSWLTVV.

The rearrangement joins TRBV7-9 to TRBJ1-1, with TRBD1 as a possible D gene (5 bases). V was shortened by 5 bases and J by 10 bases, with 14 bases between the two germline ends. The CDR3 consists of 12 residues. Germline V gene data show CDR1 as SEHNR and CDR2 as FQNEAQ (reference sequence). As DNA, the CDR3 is TGTGCCAGCAGCCAAAGGCAGGGAGGAGCTTTCTTT. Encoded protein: CASSQRQGGAFF.

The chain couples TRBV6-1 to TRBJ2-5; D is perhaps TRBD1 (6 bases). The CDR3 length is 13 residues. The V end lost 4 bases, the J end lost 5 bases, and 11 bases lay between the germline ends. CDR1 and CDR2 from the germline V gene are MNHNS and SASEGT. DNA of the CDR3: TGTGCCAGCAGTGGATCAGGGGTGGAGACCCAGTACTTC. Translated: CASSGSGVETQYF.

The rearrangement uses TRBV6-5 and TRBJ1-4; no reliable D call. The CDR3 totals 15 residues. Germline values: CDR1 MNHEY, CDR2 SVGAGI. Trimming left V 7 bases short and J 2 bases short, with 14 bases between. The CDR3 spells CASTQNLGTNEKLFF. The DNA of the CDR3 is TGTGCCAGCACCCAAAACTTGGGTACTAATGAAAAACTGTTTTTT.

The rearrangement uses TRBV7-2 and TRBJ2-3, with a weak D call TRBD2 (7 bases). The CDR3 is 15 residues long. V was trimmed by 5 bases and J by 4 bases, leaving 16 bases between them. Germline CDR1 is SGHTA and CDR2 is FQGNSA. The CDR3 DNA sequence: TGTGCCAGCAGCCGACTAGGGGGGGGTGCAGATACGCAGTATTTT. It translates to CASSRLGGGADTQYF.

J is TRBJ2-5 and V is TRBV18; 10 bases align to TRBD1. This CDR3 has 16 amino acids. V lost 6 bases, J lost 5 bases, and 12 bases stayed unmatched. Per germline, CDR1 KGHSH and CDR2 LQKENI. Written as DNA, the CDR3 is TGTGCCAGCTCGCGAACCCGGGACAGGGGCGCGGAGACCCAGTACTTC. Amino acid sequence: CASSRTRDRGAETQYF.

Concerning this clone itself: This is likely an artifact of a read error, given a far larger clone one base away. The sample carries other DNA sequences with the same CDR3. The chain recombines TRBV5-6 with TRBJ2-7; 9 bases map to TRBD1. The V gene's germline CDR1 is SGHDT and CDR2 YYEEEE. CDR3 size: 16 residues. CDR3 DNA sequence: TGTGCCAGCACCCAACAAAACAGGGGGCCTACCTACGAGCAGTACTTT. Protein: CASTQQNRGPTYEQYF.

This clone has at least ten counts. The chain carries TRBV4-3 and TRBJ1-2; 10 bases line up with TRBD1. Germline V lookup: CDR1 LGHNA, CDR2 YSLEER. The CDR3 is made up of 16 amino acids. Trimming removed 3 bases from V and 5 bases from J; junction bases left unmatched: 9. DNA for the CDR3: TGCGCCAGCAGCCAGGGTATGGGACAGGGGATTTATGGCTACACCTTC. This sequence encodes CASSQGMGQGIYGYTF.

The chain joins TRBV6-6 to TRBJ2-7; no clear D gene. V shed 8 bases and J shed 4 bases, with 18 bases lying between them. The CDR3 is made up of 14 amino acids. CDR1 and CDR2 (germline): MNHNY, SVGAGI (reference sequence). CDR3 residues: CASQRTPGPYEQYF. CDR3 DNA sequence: TGTGCCAGCCAGAGGACCCCAGGTCCATACGAGCAGTACTTC.

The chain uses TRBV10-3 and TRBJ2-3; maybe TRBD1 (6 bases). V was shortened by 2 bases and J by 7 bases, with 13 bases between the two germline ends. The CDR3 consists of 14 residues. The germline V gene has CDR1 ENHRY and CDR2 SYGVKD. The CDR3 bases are TGTGCCATCAGTGAGAGGGCAGGGGCGTATACGCAGTATTTT. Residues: CAISERAGAYTQYF.

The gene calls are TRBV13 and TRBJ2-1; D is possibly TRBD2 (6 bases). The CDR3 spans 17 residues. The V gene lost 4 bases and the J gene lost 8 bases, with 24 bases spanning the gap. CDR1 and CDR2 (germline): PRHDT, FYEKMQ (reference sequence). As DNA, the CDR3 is TGTGCCAGCAGCTCCCCCGGGGCGGGCCCCCGGAGGGATGAGCAGTTCTTC. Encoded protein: CASSSPGAGPRRDEQFF.

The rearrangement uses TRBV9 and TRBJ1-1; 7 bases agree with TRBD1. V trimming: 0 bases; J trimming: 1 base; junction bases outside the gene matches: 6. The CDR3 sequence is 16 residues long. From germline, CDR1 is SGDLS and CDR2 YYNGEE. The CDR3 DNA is TGTGCCAGCAGCGTAGCGGGGGACAGACGGAACACTGAAGCTTTCTTT. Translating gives CASSVAGDRRNTEAFF.

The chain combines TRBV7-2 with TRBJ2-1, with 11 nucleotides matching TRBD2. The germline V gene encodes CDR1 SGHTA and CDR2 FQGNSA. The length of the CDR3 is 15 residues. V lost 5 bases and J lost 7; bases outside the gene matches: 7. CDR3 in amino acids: CASSLGGLAVNEQFF. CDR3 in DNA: TGTGCCAGCAGCCTAGGGGGACTAGCGGTAAATGAGCAGTTCTTC.